Each of the 8 T cell receptor beta chains below was sequenced from the same sample in a study of liver allograft versus peripheral blood T cells. Study details: Peripheral blood of the recipients supplied T cell receptor repertoires that were compared with those in transplanted livers.

Each CDR3 protein is one row after TCRdb ran MiXCR on the reads. The sample records about 3,500 distinct CDR3 sequences, 13% to 15% being singletons. These receptors were collected from a human patient who had a liver transplant. These T cells may partly come from the graft donor.

This clonotype was detected many times. V is TRBV6-5 and J is TRBJ1-3; D is ambiguous. Trimming took 8 bases from V and 4 from J, leaving 12 bases between them. This CDR3 contains 13 residues. Looked up from germline, CDR1 is MNHEY and CDR2 is SVGAGI. The CDR3 loop is CASSRTGGNTIYF. The DNA of the CDR3 is TGTGCCAGCTCCCGAACCGGGGGAAACACCATATATTTT.

There are a few counts of this clonotype. The chain recombines TRBV24-1 with TRBJ1-5; the match to TRBD1 covers 7 bases. The V gene's germline CDR1 is KGHDR and CDR2 SFDVKD. V shed 9 bases and J 3 bases; nucleotides not matched to a gene: 10. There are 15 residues in the CDR3. Here the CDR3 DNA reads TGTGCCACCCAGCCAGGGGGGCAAAACAATCAGCCCCAGCATTTT. Translation: CATQPGGQNNQPQHF.

By its share, this clonotype is medium-sized (0.01 to 0.1%). The rearrangement links TRBV24-1 to TRBJ2-3; D remains ambiguous. Germline V gene data show CDR1 as KGHDR and CDR2 as SFDVKD. The CDR3 has 12 amino acids. Trimming removed 4 bases at V and 6 bases at J, with 7 bases between. The CDR3 protein is CATSDQMDTQYF. The DNA for the CDR3 is TGTGCCACCAGTGACCAAATGGATACGCAGTATTTT.

By share, this clonotype counts as medium-sized (0.01 to 0.1%). This rearrangement joins TRBV6-1 to TRBJ2-7; tentative D call: TRBD1 (6 bases). Germline V lookup: CDR1 MNHNS, CDR2 SASEGT. The CDR3 is 14 amino acids. V was cut by 8 bases and J by 2 bases, with 16 bases left in between. CDR3 nucleotides: TGTGCCAGCCAGAGGACGGGACAAGCCTACGAGCAGTACTTC. Translated, it gives CASQRTGQAYEQYF.

By frequency in the sample, this clonotype is medium-sized. The rearrangement links TRBV30 to TRBJ1-1, with 8 nucleotides matching TRBD1. V gave up 3 bases and J gave up 5 bases; unmatched junction bases: 8. CDR1 is GTSNPN and CDR2 is SVGIG in the germline V gene (reference sequence). The CDR3 is 14 residues long. The CDR3, as DNA: TGTGCCTGGAGCAGGACAGGGTGGAGAACTGAAGCTTTCTTT. This sequence encodes CAWSRTGWRTEAFF.

This clonotype ranks as medium-sized. The rearrangement joins TRBV28 to TRBJ2-5; unclear D gene. CDR1 is MDHEN, CDR2 SYDVKM, per germline. Trimming pared 8 bases from V and 1 base from J, leaving 8 bases between. This CDR3 is built from 12 residues. CDR3 sequence reads: CASEGSQETQYF. Here the CDR3 DNA reads TGTGCCAGCGAAGGCTCCCAAGAGACCCAGTACTTC.

A few counts support this clonotype. The chain recombines TRBV20-1 with TRBJ1-2; D is possibly TRBD1 (6 bases). Germline lookup yields CDR1 DFQATT and CDR2 SNEGSKA (reference sequence). The CDR3 runs 15 residues. V dropped 3 bases and J dropped 1 base, with 15 bases sitting between them. CDR3 amino acids: CSASRPDRSNYGYTF. In DNA form, the CDR3 reads TGCAGTGCTAGCCGTCCCGACAGGAGTAACTATGGCTACACCTTC.

This clonotype qualifies as large (0.1 to 1%). The V gene is TRBV6-5, the J gene TRBJ1-1; D call uncertain. Deletions cut 5 bases from V and 1 base from J, with 14 bases between. This CDR3 comprises 15 residues. CDR1 and CDR2 from the germline V gene are MNHEY and SVGAGI. CDR3 coding DNA: TGTGCCAGCAGTGAATCTTTAGCCGGGAACACTGAAGCTTTCTTT. Translation gives CASSESLAGNTEAFF.